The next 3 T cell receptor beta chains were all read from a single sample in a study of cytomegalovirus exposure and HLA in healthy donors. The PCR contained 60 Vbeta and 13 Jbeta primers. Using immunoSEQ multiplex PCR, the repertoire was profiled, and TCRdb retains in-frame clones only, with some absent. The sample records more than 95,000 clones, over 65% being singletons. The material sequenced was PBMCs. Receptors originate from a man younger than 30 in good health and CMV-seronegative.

DNA of the CDR3: TGTGCCAGCAGCCCGGGACAGGGCTTCTATGGCTACACCTTC. This sequence encodes CASSPGQGFYGYTF. The V and J genes are TRBV5-6 and TRBJ1-2, with TRBD1 identical over 9 bases. The V gene's germline CDR1 is SGHDT and CDR2 YYEEEE. There are 14 residues in the CDR3. The V segment lost 4 bases and the J segment 4 bases; nucleotides outside the gene matches: 5.

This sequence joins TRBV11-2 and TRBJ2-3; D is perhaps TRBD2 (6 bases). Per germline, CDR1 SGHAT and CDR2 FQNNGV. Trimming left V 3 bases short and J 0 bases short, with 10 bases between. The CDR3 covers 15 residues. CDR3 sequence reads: CASSFSGGSTDTQYF. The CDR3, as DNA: TGTGCCAGCAGCTTTAGCGGTGGCAGCACAGATACGCAGTATTTT.

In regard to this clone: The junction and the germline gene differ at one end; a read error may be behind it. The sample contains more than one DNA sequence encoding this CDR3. CDR3 amino acids: CSSSRQGYEQYF. For the CDR3, the DNA is TGTTCCAGCAGCCGACAGGGATACGAGCAGTACTTC. The J gene is TRBJ2-7, the V gene TRBV7-9, with 7 positions matching TRBD1. The V gene's germline CDR1 is SEHNR and CDR2 FQNEAQ (reference sequence). CDR3 size: 12 residues. The full variable domain, rest sourced from reference TRBV7-9 and TRBJ2-7, is DTGVSQNPRHKITKRGQNVTFRCDPISEHNRLYWYRQTLGQGPEFLTYFQNEAQLEKSRLLSDRFSAERPKGSFSTLEIQRTEQGDSAMYLCSSSRQGYEQYFGPGTRLTVT.